Below, 15 T cell receptor beta chains from the same sample are listed, as sequenced in a study of T cell repertoires in cytomegalovirus infection. TCRdb recomputed calls from the reads with MiXCR, one row per CDR3 protein. The data contain about 150,000 distinct CDR3 sequences, less than 25% of them singletons. The sequencing sample was made of PBMCs. The receptors derive from a human donor in good health (CMV status not recorded). Some clones in this sample may be carry-over from other donors' samples.

The chain couples TRBV28 to TRBJ1-4, with no clear D. The germline V gene encodes CDR1 MDHEN and CDR2 SYDVKM. This CDR3 is 15 amino acids long. V was pared by 4 bases and J by 7 bases, with 16 bases between. CDR3 amino acids: CASSSSLGGSEKLFF. The CDR3 DNA reads TGTGCCAGCAGTTCTTCCCTGGGCGGCAGTGAAAAACTGTTTTTT.

This clonotype was counted only a few times. The chain has TRBV20-1 and TRBJ1-6, with 7 nucleotides matching TRBD1. CDR3 length: 16 amino acids. Germline trimming cut 1 base from V and 7 bases from J; bases unmatched to any gene: 10. Germline V lookup: CDR1 DFQATT, CDR2 SNEGSKA (reference sequence). The CDR3 DNA reads TGCAGTGCTAGAGTCGAGACAGGGATAAAAAATTCACCCCTCCACTTT. It specifies CSARVETGIKNSPLHF.

This clonotype was detected only a few times. The CDR3 DNA is TGCGCCAGCAGCTTGACAGGGGCCGGCACCGGGGAGCTGTTTTTT. The encoded protein is CASSLTGAGTGELFF. The genes are TRBV5-1 and TRBJ2-2; 7 nucleotides line up with TRBD1. The CDR3 is 15 residues long. Germline V CDR1 and CDR2: SGHRS, YFSETQ. The trim removed 1 base at V and 4 bases at J, leaving 4 bases unmatched.

The chain carries TRBV28 and TRBJ2-3, with 12 bases lining up with TRBD2. Per germline, CDR1 MDHEN and CDR2 SYDVKM. V dropped 6 bases and J dropped 4; count of bases not matched to a gene: 5. The CDR3 has 15 residues. The CDR3 is CASSPSGRDADTQYF. The CDR3 DNA reads TGTGCCAGCAGCCCTAGCGGGAGGGATGCAGATACGCAGTATTTT.

This clonotype was seen many times. This chain links TRBV7-2 with TRBJ1-1; 8 nucleotides match TRBD1. Germline lookup yields CDR1 SGHTA and CDR2 FQGNSA. V lost 5 bases, J lost 0 bases, and 8 bases stayed unmatched. The CDR3 totals 16 residues. Written as DNA, the CDR3 is TGTGCCAGCAGCCGAGGGACAGGACTAATGAACACTGAAGCTTTCTTT. Protein: CASSRGTGLMNTEAFF.

Worth noting for this clonotype: Since a much larger clone is just one base distant, this may be a read error. The CDR3 DNA reads as TGTGCCTGCAGCTTAGATCCAGCCAGTATGCAGTACTTC. This codes for CACSLDPASMQYF. The J gene is TRBJ2-7, the V gene TRBV7-2, with D unresolved. CDR3 size: 13 residues. Germline assignment: CDR1 SGHTA and CDR2 FQGNSA.

This clonotype was detected a few times. The J gene is TRBJ1-1, the V gene TRBV6-5, with 9 nucleotides matching TRBD1. With 2 bases clipped from V and 3 bases from J, the junction kept 10 bases outside the gene matches. CDR1 is MNHEY and CDR2 is SVGAGI in the germline V gene. The CDR3 totals 17 residues. The CDR3 protein is CASSYEGDRAIYTEAFF. The DNA of the CDR3 is TGTGCCAGCAGTTACGAGGGGGACAGGGCCATATACACTGAAGCTTTCTTT.

Many counts were recorded for this clonotype. The chain joins TRBV7-3 to TRBJ1-4; unclear D gene. CDR1 is SGHTA and CDR2 is FQGTGA in the germline V gene. This CDR3 contains 15 residues. The V end was cut by 5 bases, the J end by 5 bases, with 15 bases between. The CDR3 sequence: CASSPGGGRNEKLFF. The CDR3 DNA reads TGTGCCAGCAGCCCGGGAGGAGGAAGGAATGAAAAACTGTTTTTT.

This clonotype came up a few times. This chain uses TRBV23-1 with TRBJ1-5; D unclear. TRBV23-1 carries the ORF label, with uncertain function. Trimming stripped 5 bases from V and 6 bases from J, with 8 bases between. The CDR3 has 12 amino acids. The CDR3 here is CASSSPLQPQHF. The CDR3 DNA follows: TGCGCCAGCAGTTCTCCCCTTCAGCCCCAGCATTTT.

This sequence joins TRBV20-1 and TRBJ1-5; D perhaps matches TRBD1 (5 bases). With 0 bases removed from V and 4 bases from J, the gap between germline ends came to 13 bases. Germline V CDR1 and CDR2: DFQATT, SNEGSKA (reference sequence). This CDR3 is built from 15 residues. This CDR3 is CSARDPHRKNQPQHF. DNA of the CDR3: TGCAGTGCTAGAGATCCCCACAGGAAGAATCAGCCCCAGCATTTT.

This clonotype has at least ten counts. The DNA for the CDR3 is TGTGCCAGCAGCCCACAGGTCCCCGGGGAGCTGTTTTTT. Amino acid sequence: CASSPQVPGELFF. The gene calls are TRBV7-8 and TRBJ2-2; D is perhaps TRBD1 (5 bases). The CDR3 is 13 residues long. V was trimmed by 5 bases and J by 6 bases, leaving 10 bases between them. Germline-derived CDR1 and CDR2 are SGHVS and FQNEAQ.

The J gene is TRBJ1-1, the V gene TRBV29-1; 8 bases are a match to TRBD1. The germline gives CDR1 SQVTM, CDR2 ANQGSEA. This CDR3 is built from 15 residues. The trim removed 5 bases at V and 5 bases at J, leaving 13 bases unmatched. CDR3 protein: CSVIPLDRGRTEAFF. The CDR3 DNA reads as TGCAGCGTTATACCTTTAGACAGGGGAAGAACTGAAGCTTTCTTT. Looking up the rest from reference TRBV29-1 and TRBJ1-1 gives the full variable domain: SAVISQKPSRDICQRGTSLTIQCQVDSQVTMMFWYRQQPGQSLTLIATANQGSEATYESGFVIDKFPISRPNLTFSTLTVSNMSPEDSSIYLCSVIPLDRGRTEAFFGQGTRLTVV.

This clonotype occurred a few times. The genes are TRBV27 and TRBJ1-5, with D perhaps TRBD1 (5 bases). The length of the CDR3 is 14 residues. V was shortened by 4 bases and J by 6 bases, with 13 bases between the two germline ends. Germline lookup yields CDR1 MNHEY and CDR2 SMNVEV (reference sequence). The CDR3 sequence: CASSSTVLGQPQHF. DNA for the CDR3: TGTGCCAGCAGTTCGACAGTTCTAGGTCAGCCCCAGCATTTT.

The V call is TRBV2, the J call TRBJ1-6, with TRBD1 matching 9 bases. Germline values: CDR1 SNHLY, CDR2 FYNNEI. This CDR3 has 19 residues. Trimming removed 6 bases from V and 5 bases from J; junction bases left unmatched: 17. Here the CDR3 DNA reads TGTGCCAGCAGACAAACCCCCGGGACAGGGTCTCTAAATAATTCACCCCTCCACTTT. Translating gives CASRQTPGTGSLNNSPLHF.

Only a few counts were recorded for this clonotype. This chain connects TRBV29-1 to TRBJ2-2, with 11 bases that match TRBD2. The length of the CDR3 is 15 residues. The V segment lost 4 bases and the J segment 6 bases; nucleotides outside the gene matches: 7. Germline V gene sequence: CDR1 SQVTM, CDR2 ANQGSEA. The CDR3 DNA follows: TGCAGCGTTGTTAGCGGGAGGGCCCCGGCCGGGGAGCTGTTTTTT. Its translation: CSVVSGRAPAGELFF.